This T cell receptor beta chain is drawn from a study of blood T cells in healthy people across ages. Study results and limitations: Diversity was estimated from one million T cells, and these estimates were considered underestimates.

Total RNA was extracted at no less than 5 micrograms per sample. Then a second PCR, running roughly 7 to 11 cycles, was carried out with a sample-barcoded 5' primer and a J-beta primer mix. A single record per CDR3 protein comes from TCRdb applying MiXCR to the 5' RACE reads. The repertoire holds around 1,900,000 distinct CDR3 sequences, with more than 35% as singletons. The V and J ends lost 5 bases and 6 bases, in that order; junction bases with no gene match: 13. CDR3 length equals 16 residues. Germline V gives CDR1 SGHTA, CDR2 FQGNSA. This clonotype turned up a few times. Antigen specificity is unknown.

This chain joins TRBV7-2 and TRBJ2-3; TRBD2 matches 8 bases. Input material: blood. This receptor was identified in a human donor in good health. The CDR3 bases are TGTGCCAGCAGCCAAGGAGCGGGGGTAGGGGCCGATACGCAGTATTTT. As protein: CASSQGAGVGADTQYF. The full variable domain, its missing parts supplied by reference TRBV7-2 and TRBJ2-3, is GAGVSQSPSNKVTEKGKDVELRCDPISGHTALYWYRQSLGQGLEFLIYFQGNSAPDKSGLPSDRFSAERTGGSVSTLTIQRTQQEDSAVYLCASSQGAGVGADTQYFGPGTRLTVL.